A single sample gave rise to the 18 T cell receptor beta chains below, sequenced in a study of vaccination and CD4 T cells after COVID-19. The treatment was: roughly ten-day PBMC culture with coronavirus spike peptide pools or control peptides (ViraFEST assay). These receptors' targets are unknown. Sequencing of the DNA from cultured CD4+ T cells was carried out with the Oncomine TCR Beta short-read assay. Using its own MiXCR run on the PCR reads, TCRdb lists one record per CDR3 protein. The table records around 10,000 distinct CDR3 sequences, roughly 31% of them present only once. Sequencing was carried out using CD4+ T cells from blood, cultured in vitro. These receptors came from a human donor who had recovered from COVID-19.

This clonotype was seen a few times. The chain uses TRBV6-4 and TRBJ2-3; D gene ambiguous. Germline V gene lookup returns CDR1 MRHNA and CDR2 SNTAGT. This CDR3 spans 13 amino acids. V was clipped by 3 bases and J by 2 bases, with 6 bases between them. The DNA of the CDR3 is TGTGCCAGCAGTGAGGATCACACAGATACGCAGTATTTT. Amino acids: CASSEDHTDTQYF.

The rearrangement uses TRBV18 and TRBJ2-1; no firm D call. CDR1 is KGHSH and CDR2 is LQKENI in the germline V gene. This CDR3 region has 16 residues. V shed 6 bases and J shed 2 bases, with 17 bases lying between them. CDR3 protein: CASSITGRTTYNEQFF. The CDR3 region has the DNA TGTGCCAGCTCTATAACCGGACGTACTACCTACAATGAGCAGTTCTTC.

The chain joins TRBV4-1 to TRBJ1-2, with D perhaps matching TRBD1 (5 bases). V was trimmed by 1 base and J by 8 bases, leaving 14 bases between them. The CDR3 runs 14 residues. The germline V gene encodes CDR1 MGHRA and CDR2 YSYEKL. The CDR3 loop is CASSQGSRDQGYTF. In nucleotides, the CDR3 is TGCGCCAGCAGCCAAGGGTCCAGGGATCAAGGCTACACCTTC.

The chain combines TRBV4-2 with TRBJ2-7; 8 bases are a match to TRBD1. Per germline, CDR1 LGHNA and CDR2 YNFKEQ. Trimming took 2 bases from V and 0 from J; bases not matched to a gene: 3. The CDR3 loop spans 15 amino acids. CDR3 nucleotide sequence: TGTGCCAGCAGCCAACAGGGGGCAAGCTCCTACGAGCAGTACTTC. It is translated as CASSQQGASSYEQYF.

This chain uses TRBV11-2 with TRBJ2-3, with no clear D. CDR3 length: 12 amino acids. Trimming took off 1 base at V and 8 bases at J, with 7 bases between the two ends. Germline V lookup: CDR1 SGHAT, CDR2 FQNNGV. The CDR3 region is CASSLVRGTQYF. The CDR3 coding sequence is TGTGCCAGCAGCTTAGTTCGTGGTACGCAGTATTTT.

The chain carries TRBV25-1 and TRBJ2-1, with D possibly matching TRBD2 (6 bases). V lost 8 bases, J lost 8 bases, and 19 bases lay in between. This CDR3 comprises 14 residues. CDR1 is MGHDK, CDR2 SYGVNS, per germline. The CDR3 DNA follows: TGTGCCAGCCGCCCCCTGGGGGGAGTGGATGAGCAGTTCTTC. Its translation is CASRPLGGVDEQFF.

This clonotype was counted a few times. The V call is TRBV28, the J call TRBJ2-7; possibly TRBD1 for D (5 bases). CDR3 size: 15 residues. In germline, CDR1 is MDHEN, CDR2 SYDVKM. V lost 3 bases and J lost 4, with 16 bases in between. Here the CDR3 reads CASSLEPGLRYEQYF. The DNA for the CDR3 is TGTGCCAGCAGTTTGGAGCCAGGGCTTAGGTACGAGCAGTACTTC.

There are a few counts of this clonotype. The chain employs TRBV20-1 and TRBJ1-2; 7 bases are shared with TRBD1. Germline CDR1 is DFQATT and CDR2 is SNEGSKA (reference sequence). Trimming took 6 bases from V and 3 from J; bases not matched to a gene: 7. This CDR3 region has 13 residues. This chain's CDR3 is CSAQTGTDYGYTF. CDR3 nucleotides: TGCAGTGCCCAGACAGGGACTGACTATGGCTACACCTTC.

This clonotype showed up just a few times. The chain has TRBV24-1 and TRBJ2-1, with 9 bases fitting TRBD1. Germline assignment: CDR1 KGHDR and CDR2 SFDVKD. The V gene end was trimmed by 4 bases and the J gene end by 7 bases; junction bases not matched to a gene: 7. The CDR3 extends over 15 amino acids. In DNA, the CDR3 is TGTGCCACCAGTGACCCCCGGGACAGGGTGAATGAGCAGTTCTTC. Translation: CATSDPRDRVNEQFF.

This clonotype was seen a handful of times. V and J are TRBV6-1 and TRBJ2-7, with D perhaps matching TRBD1 (6 bases). The CDR3 totals 14 residues. Germline V gives CDR1 MNHNS, CDR2 SASEGT. V was cut by 6 bases and J by 3 bases, with 15 bases left in between. The CDR3 DNA is TGTGCCAGCAGCCGGGACATTCAAGGCTACGAGCAGTACTTC. It translates to CASSRDIQGYEQYF.

This clonotype appeared once. The chain has TRBV11-2 and TRBJ2-1; D is unresolved. Trimming pared 2 bases from V and 1 base from J, leaving 9 bases between. CDR1 is SGHAT and CDR2 is FQNNGV in the germline V gene. The length of the CDR3 is 15 residues. The CDR3 DNA follows: TGTGCCAGCAGCTTATGGGAAGTGTCCTACAATGAGCAGTTCTTC. Its translation is CASSLWEVSYNEQFF.

This clonotype qualifies as medium-sized. The chain couples TRBV7-2 to TRBJ2-5, with 11 nucleotides matching TRBD2. Germline values: CDR1 SGHTA, CDR2 FQGNSA. The CDR3 consists of 15 residues. V dropped 5 bases and J dropped 7; count of bases not matched to a gene: 9. Here the CDR3 reads CASSPLAGADGTQYF. Here the CDR3 DNA reads TGTGCCAGCAGCCCACTAGCGGGGGCCGACGGGACCCAGTACTTC.

The chain carries TRBV5-1 and TRBJ2-6; 8 bases match TRBD1. V shed 0 bases, J shed 4 bases, and the junction held 6 bases outside the gene matches. Germline V CDR1 and CDR2: SGHRS, YFSETQ. There are 17 residues in the CDR3. In DNA form, the CDR3 reads TGCGCCAGCAGCTTGGGGACAGGGTCAGGAGGGGCCAACGTCCTGACTTTC. Encoded protein: CASSLGTGSGGANVLTF.

This chain connects TRBV12-3 or TRBV12-4 to TRBJ1-1; 7 nucleotides agree with TRBD1. Trimming cost V 6 bases and J 3 bases; bases outside gene matches: 4. This CDR3 comprises 13 residues. The CDR3 is CASRGQDYTEAFF. The CDR3 DNA sequence: TGTGCCAGCAGAGGACAGGACTACACTGAAGCTTTCTTT.

This clonotype ranks as medium-sized. The chain joins TRBV2 to TRBJ1-2; TRBD1 aligns across 7 bases. Germline CDR1 SNHLY, CDR2 FYNNEI. The V gene end was trimmed by 7 bases and the J gene end by 4 bases; junction bases not matched to a gene: 9. The CDR3 totals 14 residues. Here the CDR3 reads CASTLTGPSYGYTF. Written as DNA, the CDR3 is TGTGCCAGCACCCTGACAGGGCCTTCCTATGGCTACACCTTC.

This chain uses TRBV6-1 with TRBJ2-2; TRBD2 agrees at 9 bases. Germline CDR1 reads MNHNS; CDR2 reads SASEGT. Germline trimming cut 11 bases from V and 7 bases from J; bases unmatched to any gene: 11. This CDR3 has 14 residues. The CDR3 loop reads CAERAGGPGGELFF. CDR3 nucleotides: TGTGCCGAGAGGGCGGGGGGGCCGGGCGGGGAGCTGTTTTTT.

This clonotype was observed once. The CDR3 DNA reads TGCAGTGCGCTGACGACCTGGGCTGGAAACACCATATATTTT. Amino acids: CSALTTWAGNTIYF. The chain carries TRBV20-1 and TRBJ1-3; D is unresolved. The CDR3 has 14 residues. The germline CDR1 and CDR2 sequences are DFQATT and SNEGSKA (reference sequence). V was shortened by 6 bases and J by 2 bases, with 14 bases between the two germline ends.

This clonotype was recorded a few times. The chain is built from TRBV20-1 and TRBJ2-5, with TRBD2 matching 7 bases. This CDR3 comprises 14 residues. V trimming: 6 bases; J trimming: 2 bases; junction bases outside the gene matches: 9. Germline CDR1 and CDR2: DFQATT and SNEGSKA (reference sequence). DNA of the CDR3: TGCAGTGCCGAGGTGGGGGGGGTACAAGAGACCCAGTACTTC. Encoded protein: CSAEVGGVQETQYF.